This passage covers 18 T cell receptor beta chains from one sample sequenced in a study of beta chain features in type 1 diabetes. The sequenced template was cDNA made from the entire isolated RNA. Profiling relied on immunoSEQ multiplex PCR, and the TCRdb table lists in-frame clones only, not all of them. The data show around 300,000 clones, 11% seen once. The specimen was naive CD4+ T cells from blood. These TCRs come from a woman under 40 in good health.

The genes are TRBV27 and TRBJ2-5; a possible D gene is TRBD1 (6 bases). Germline CDR1 reads MNHEY; CDR2 reads SMNVEV (reference sequence). This CDR3 contains 16 residues. With 6 bases removed from V and 1 base from J, the gap between germline ends came to 18 bases. Here the CDR3 DNA reads TGTGCCAGCAGCGCCCGGGACACCGTTCCCCAAGAGACCCAGTACTTC. This sequence encodes CASSARDTVPQETQYF.

This clone was counted a few times. This chain uses TRBV28 with TRBJ2-1, with TRBD1 as a possible D gene (5 bases). The CDR3 is 18 amino acids. V lost 4 bases and J 0 bases, leaving 19 bases between the germline ends. Germline-derived CDR1 and CDR2 are MDHEN and SYDVKM. The CDR3 loop is CASSSYPAQGLSYNEQFF. The CDR3 DNA sequence: TGTGCCAGCAGTTCCTACCCTGCTCAGGGCCTCTCCTACAATGAGCAGTTCTTC.

The genes are TRBV28 and TRBJ2-1; 9 bases line up with TRBD2. The CDR3 length is 15 residues. Unmatched junction bases numbered 6, after V lost 6 bases and J lost 3 bases. Germline V gene lookup returns CDR1 MDHEN and CDR2 SYDVKM. The CDR3 loop reads CASRQAGGRYNEQFF. Here the CDR3 DNA reads TGTGCCAGCAGACAAGCGGGAGGACGCTACAATGAGCAGTTCTTC. The variable domain in full, with the rest retrieved from reference TRBV28 and TRBJ2-1, is DVKVTQSSRYLVKRTGEKVFLECVQDMDHENMFWYRQDPGLGLRLIYFSYDVKMKEKGDIPEGYSVSREKKERFSLILESASTNQTSMYLCASRQAGGRYNEQFFGPGTRLTVL.

This chain joins TRBV4-2 and TRBJ2-7; a possible D gene is TRBD1 (5 bases). Germline V gene sequence: CDR1 LGHNA, CDR2 YNFKEQ. CDR3 size: 13 residues. The V gene lost 0 bases and the J gene lost 12 bases, with 15 bases spanning the gap. The CDR3 loop reads CASSQEAQGSTYF. CDR3 in DNA: TGTGCCAGCAGCCAAGAAGCCCAGGGCTCTACGTACTTC.

V usage is TRBV6-6 and J usage is TRBJ1-3, with 7 bases identical to TRBD1. The CDR3 contains 14 residues. From germline, CDR1 is MNHNY and CDR2 SVGAGI (reference sequence). Germline trimming cut 5 bases from V and 1 base from J; bases unmatched to any gene: 2. The CDR3 DNA sequence: TGTGCCAGCAGTGGGACAGCGTCTGGAAACACCATATATTTT. This encodes CASSGTASGNTIYF.

The V gene is TRBV2, the J gene TRBJ2-5; TRBD2 might be the D (5 bases). CDR1 and CDR2 from the germline V gene are SNHLY and FYNNEI. The CDR3 loop spans 14 amino acids. The V gene lost 7 bases and the J gene lost 1 base, with 13 bases spanning the gap. The DNA for the CDR3 is TGTGCCAGCATGCCGGACTCCTTCCAAGAGACCCAGTACTTC. This gives the protein CASMPDSFQETQYF.

This clone was detected only a few times. This chain uses TRBV18 with TRBJ2-1; D is perhaps TRBD1 (5 bases). The V gene lost 3 bases and the J gene lost 5 bases, with 26 bases spanning the gap. CDR3 length: 19 residues. From germline, CDR1 is KGHSH and CDR2 LQKENI. This CDR3 is CASSPGTRVSFRLDNEQFF. The CDR3 nucleotides are TGTGCCAGCTCACCGGGAACCAGGGTCAGTTTTCGTTTGGACAATGAGCAGTTCTTC.

The chain combines TRBV11-2 with TRBJ2-4, with D tentatively TRBD1 (5 bases). Germline V gene data show CDR1 as SGHAT and CDR2 as FQNNGV. The CDR3 has 14 amino acids. V lost 4 bases and J lost 7, with 14 bases in between. The CDR3, as DNA: TGTGCCAGCAGCTCCACCAGACAGAGGAACATTCAGTACTTC. Amino acids: CASSSTRQRNIQYF.

This chain connects TRBV9 to TRBJ2-7; 12 positions agree with TRBD2. The V and J ends lost 0 bases and 1 base, in that order; junction bases with no gene match: 8. In germline, CDR1 is SGDLS, CDR2 YYNGEE. This CDR3 has 18 residues. The CDR3 DNA sequence: TGTGCCAGCAGCGTAGGGGCTAGCGGGAGGGACACTTCCTACGAGCAGTACTTC. The encoded protein is CASSVGASGRDTSYEQYF.

The chain links TRBV4-3 to TRBJ2-7; D possibly corresponds to TRBD1 (6 bases). V was cut by 4 bases and J by 3 bases, with 16 bases left in between. The CDR3 has 15 amino acids. The germline V gene has CDR1 LGHNA and CDR2 YSLEER. Here the CDR3 reads CASSPQTGGDYEQYF. The CDR3 DNA sequence: TGCGCCAGCAGCCCCCAGACAGGCGGAGACTACGAGCAGTACTTC.

This clone came up a few times. The rearrangement uses TRBV7-2 and TRBJ2-3, with TRBD2 as a possible D gene (5 bases). V shed 1 base and J shed 2 bases, with 13 bases lying between them. CDR1 SGHTA and CDR2 FQGNSA come from the germline V gene. This CDR3 region has 16 residues. The CDR3 DNA reads as TGTGCCAGCAGCTTAGAGGCTCCGGGAAACACAGATACGCAGTATTTT. Residues: CASSLEAPGNTDTQYF. Full variable domain (rest looked up from reference TRBV7-2 and TRBJ2-3): GAGVSQSPSNKVTEKGKDVELRCDPISGHTALYWYRQSLGQGLEFLIYFQGNSAPDKSGLPSDRFSAERTGGSVSTLTIQRTQQEDSAVYLCASSLEAPGNTDTQYFGPGTRLTVL.

The V and J genes are TRBV18 and TRBJ2-5; TRBD1 agrees at 7 bases. With V trimmed by 1 base and J by 5 bases, 4 bases remained unmatched. Looked up from germline, CDR1 is KGHSH and CDR2 is LQKENI. This CDR3 spans 14 amino acids. The CDR3 coding sequence is TGTGCCAGCTCACCACGAGGGGGCCGGGAGACCCAGTACTTC. Translation gives CASSPRGGRETQYF.

This clone appeared a few times. The chain uses TRBV7-2 and TRBJ1-4, with 7 bases identical to TRBD1. The V gene end was trimmed by 5 bases and the J gene end by 8 bases; junction bases not matched to a gene: 8. CDR3 length equals 14 residues. CDR1 SGHTA and CDR2 FQGNSA come from the germline V gene. The CDR3 protein is CASSLGTGDEKLFF. CDR3 DNA: TGTGCCAGCAGCCTGGGAACAGGGGACGAAAAACTGTTTTTT.

This clone has more than one count but fewer than ten. The rearrangement uses TRBV7-9 and TRBJ2-5, with D possibly TRBD1 on 8 matching bases. The CDR3 runs 15 residues. Trimming cost V 5 bases and J 2 bases, with 15 bases left between them. Germline CDR1 reads SEHNR; CDR2 reads FQNEAQ (reference sequence). Here the CDR3 DNA reads TGTGCCAGCAGCCCCGGACAGGGAGGGCAAGAGACCCAGTACTTC. Translating gives CASSPGQGGQETQYF.

J is TRBJ2-1 and V is TRBV7-9, with 10 bases lining up with TRBD2. The germline CDR1 and CDR2 sequences are SEHNR and FQNEAQ (reference sequence). The J segment lost 8 bases and the V segment lost 5 bases, leaving 9 bases of the junction unmatched. The CDR3 extends over 15 amino acids. CDR3 in DNA: TGTGCCAGCAGCCTGGGGTCTAGCGGGAGTCATGAGCAGTTCTTC. As protein: CASSLGSSGSHEQFF.

V usage is TRBV5-1 and J usage is TRBJ2-2, with 7 bases aligning to TRBD2. V lost 0 bases to trimming and J lost 4 bases; unmatched junction nucleotides: 6. CDR3 length: 16 amino acids. Germline V gene lookup returns CDR1 SGHRS and CDR2 YFSETQ. This CDR3 is CASSLAGGSVTGELFF. DNA for the CDR3: TGCGCCAGCAGCTTGGCGGGCGGGAGCGTCACCGGGGAGCTGTTTTTT.

This clone has more than one count but fewer than ten. Germline and junction disagree at one end, which may indicate a read error. The chain recombines TRBV18 with TRBJ2-7, with TRBD2 matching over 12 bases. CDR3 length: 17 residues. Per germline, CDR1 KGHSH and CDR2 LQKENI. This CDR3 reads CASSPPGLAGTSYEQYF. The CDR3 nucleotides are TGTGCCAGCTCGCCACCGGGACTAGCGGGTACCTCCTACGAGCAGTACTTC.

In its sample, this clone was seen a few times. The rearrangement uses TRBV4-2 and TRBJ2-3; 10 positions match TRBD2. The CDR3 is 14 amino acids. The germline CDR1 and CDR2 sequences are LGHNA and YNFKEQ. V was pared by 2 bases and J by 4 bases, with 0 bases of the junction left unmatched. Here the CDR3 reads CASSQTSGADTQYF. The CDR3 DNA is TGTGCCAGCAGCCAAACTAGCGGGGCAGATACGCAGTATTTT.